A selection of T cell receptor beta chains follows, all from one sample in a study of blood T cell repertoires in COVID-19. Sequenced by immunoSEQ multiplex PCR; TCRdb stores in-frame clones only, minus some. This table holds fewer than 250,000 clones, around four fifths found once. The sequenced sample consisted of peripheral blood. The receptors here all came from a man over 45 with active or convalescent COVID-19. CDR3s include the opening cysteine and the closing phenylalanine or tryptophan. D genes are given only for firm matches. Size tells how often a clone was seen (once, few, many) or the class of an expanded clone, and some rows leave it out.

d_gene,v_gene,j_gene,abundance,CDR3nt,CDR3aa
TRBD1,TRBV19,TRBJ2-7,-,TGTGCCAGCAATCCGGGACAGGGTAGATACGAGCAGTACTTC,CASNPGQGRYEQYF
-,TRBV6-4,TRBJ1-2,-,TGTGCCAGCAGTGACTCGATTGGGGGCGCAGGGGGCTACACCTTC,CASSDSIGGAGGYTF
TRBD2,TRBV5-6,TRBJ2-7,-,TGTGCCAGCAGCTTATTACGGGGGGACGGCTACGAGCAGTACTTC,CASSLLRGDGYEQYF
TRBD2,TRBV7-8,TRBJ2-7,-,TGTGCCAGCAGCTCCGGGACTAGCGGGCTTCCCTACGAGCAGTACTTC,CASSSGTSGLPYEQYF
-,TRBV28,TRBJ2-3,-,TGTGCCAGCAGTTCGCATTGGCGGGGCCGCACAGATACGCAGTATTTT,CASSSHWRGRTDTQYF
-,TRBV19,TRBJ2-5,-,TGTGCCAGTAGTATCGGCGGCGTAGGTCTATCCGGGGAGACCCAGTACTTC,CASSIGGVGLSGETQYF
-,TRBV10-1,TRBJ1-5,many,TGCGCCAGCAGTGATGTCGGGGATCAGCCCCAGCATTTT,CASSDVGDQPQHF
-,TRBV7-2,TRBJ1-4,-,TGTGCCAGCAGCGCGCCGGGGGTCAGTGAAAAACTGTTTTTT,CASSAPGVSEKLFF
TRBD1,TRBV30,TRBJ1-1,-,TGTGCCGGACAGGGAAGGAACACTGAAGCTTTCTTT,CAGQGRNTEAFF
-,TRBV7-2,TRBJ2-7,-,TGTGCCAGCAGCTTAGGGCGGTTCTCCTACGAGCAGTACTTC,CASSLGRFSYEQYF
TRBD2,TRBV10-1,TRBJ2-3,-,TGCGCCAGCAGCCCAGGGACTACCGGGCCCTCAGATACGCAGTATTTT,CASSPGTTGPSDTQYF